A selection of T cell receptor beta chains follows, all from one sample in a study of identical twins. TCRdb passed the 5' RACE reads through MiXCR, listing each CDR3 protein once. The data contain some 320,000 distinct CDR3 sequences, more than 9% of them seen just once; the ten biggest clones take up just over 7%. These same records also appear under a second study, on yellow fever vaccine responses in identical twins.

The sequenced material came from CD8+ T cells sorted from blood. These receptors originate from a woman aged 18-29 years in good health. Both conserved end residues are part of each CDR3. The D gene is left open where the match is weak. Expanded clones get a size class; other rows say once, few or many, or leave the size out.

J: TRBJ2-3
D: NA
size: NA
V: TRBV2
DNA: TGTGCCAGCAGTGAAGTTGTGGGGGCGCTTGCAGATACGCAGTATTTT
CDR3: CASSEVVGALADTQYF

J: TRBJ2-5
D: NA
size: few
V: TRBV28
DNA: TGTGCCAGCAGTCCCTCGGGGGTCGGAGAGACCCAGTACTTC
CDR3: CASSPSGVGETQYF

J: TRBJ1-1
D: NA
size: once
V: TRBV7-9
DNA: TGTGCCAGCAGCCCCAAAAGAAGCGGCGTTGAAGCTTTCTTT
CDR3: CASSPKRSGVEAFF

J: TRBJ2-6
D: NA
size: NA
V: TRBV7-9
DNA: TGTGCCAGCAGCTTAGATTCGTGGGCTGGGGCCAACGTCCTGACTTTC
CDR3: CASSLDSWAGANVLTF

J: TRBJ2-7
D: NA
size: few
V: TRBV6-2/TRBV6-3
DNA: TGTGCCAGCAGTACCCCCGACTATCTCTACGAGCAGTACTTC
CDR3: CASSTPDYLYEQYF

J: TRBJ2-3
D: NA
size: once
V: TRBV2
DNA: TGTGCCAGCAGCTCAGGAGGGCTAGGTACAGATACGCAGTATTTT
CDR3: CASSSGGLGTDTQYF

J: TRBJ2-1
D: TRBD2
size: many
V: TRBV7-9
DNA: TGTGCCAGCAGCTTAGCGGGAGGGCAAAATGAGCAGTTCTTC
CDR3: CASSLAGGQNEQFF

J: TRBJ2-6
D: NA
size: few
V: TRBV9
DNA: TGTGCCAGCAGCGTAGCAGGGGTCTCGAGCACTGGGGCCAACGTCCTGACTTTC
CDR3: CASSVAGVSSTGANVLTF

J: TRBJ2-3
D: TRBD2
size: many
V: TRBV29-1
DNA: TGCAGCGTTGTGTTGCTAGCGGCTAGCACAGATACGCAGTATTTT
CDR3: CSVVLLAASTDTQYF

J: TRBJ1-2
D: NA
size: many
V: TRBV5-5
DNA: TGTGCCAGCAGCTTGGATGCTGGGACGGACGAGGGCTACACCTTC
CDR3: CASSLDAGTDEGYTF

J: TRBJ2-5
D: TRBD2
size: few
V: TRBV3-1
DNA: TGTGCCAGCAGCTATTATAGCGGGAGGGCCCAAGAGACCCAGTACTTC
CDR3: CASSYYSGRAQETQYF

J: TRBJ1-6
D: TRBD1
size: few
V: TRBV25-1
DNA: TGTGCCAGCAGGACAGGGGCATCCTATAATTCACCCCTCCACTTT
CDR3: CASRTGASYNSPLHF

J: TRBJ2-3
D: NA
size: NA
V: TRBV20-1
DNA: TGCAGTGCTAGAGATCGACCCTTGAGCACAGATACGCAGTATTTT
CDR3: CSARDRPLSTDTQYF

J: TRBJ2-1
D: TRBD2
size: NA
V: TRBV12-3/TRBV12-4
DNA: TGTGCCAGCAGTTTAGAGGTAGCGGGAAGCCACAATGAGCAGTTCTTC
CDR3: CASSLEVAGSHNEQFF

J: TRBJ2-1
D: TRBD1
size: NA
V: TRBV7-9
DNA: TGTGCCAGCAGCTTAGGACAGGGCCTGGTCTTC
CDR3: CASSLGQGLVF

J: TRBJ2-5
D: TRBD1
size: NA
V: TRBV28
DNA: TGTGCCAGCAGTCGCGGACAGGGGAGAGAGACCCAGTACTTC
CDR3: CASSRGQGRETQYF

J: TRBJ1-1
D: TRBD1
size: many
V: TRBV28
DNA: TGTGCCAGCAGTCCAACAGGGGACCTTGAAGCTTTCTTT
CDR3: CASSPTGDLEAFF

J: TRBJ2-7
D: NA
size: NA
V: TRBV5-1
DNA: TGCGCCAGCACATACGGCAACCCCGGCTACGAGCAGTACTTC
CDR3: CASTYGNPGYEQYF

J: TRBJ2-7
D: NA
size: NA
V: TRBV12-3/TRBV12-4
DNA: TGTGCCAGCAGTTTAGACCCGGGACTGTCGACCTACGAGCAGTACTTC
CDR3: CASSLDPGLSTYEQYF

J: TRBJ2-7
D: TRBD1
size: many
V: TRBV4-1
DNA: TGCGCCAGCAGCCACCAGACAGGGGGGTACGAGCAGTACTTC
CDR3: CASSHQTGGYEQYF

J: TRBJ2-5
D: TRBD2
size: NA
V: TRBV4-1
DNA: TGCGCCAGCAGCCCCCAGCGGGAGGGCCCGGAGACCCAGTACTTC
CDR3: CASSPQREGPETQYF

J: TRBJ2-5
D: NA
size: NA
V: TRBV20-1
DNA: TGCAGTGCTAAGGATTTCCGGGGACCAACCCAAGAGACCCAGTACTTC
CDR3: CSAKDFRGPTQETQYF

J: TRBJ1-5
D: NA
size: NA
V: TRBV20-1
DNA: TGCAGTGCATACGGACGGGATAGCAATCAGCCCCAGCATTTT
CDR3: CSAYGRDSNQPQHF

J: TRBJ2-7
D: TRBD2
size: NA
V: TRBV7-8
DNA: TGTGCCAGCAGCTGGGGACTAGCGGGAGGCGAACTAACCTACGAGCAGTACTTC
CDR3: CASSWGLAGGELTYEQYF

J: TRBJ2-1
D: NA
size: NA
V: TRBV7-9
DNA: TGTGCCAGCAGCTTATTAGCGAGCTCCTACAATGAGCAGTTCTTC
CDR3: CASSLLASSYNEQFF

J: TRBJ1-1
D: TRBD1
size: NA
V: TRBV5-1
DNA: TGCGCCAGCAGCTTGGTGACAGGGGTGGACACTGAAGCTTTCTTT
CDR3: CASSLVTGVDTEAFF

J: TRBJ2-1
D: NA
size: NA
V: TRBV3-1
DNA: TGTGCCAGCAGCCAAGGGGGTTGGGACGGTTCCTACAATGAGCAGTTCTTC
CDR3: CASSQGGWDGSYNEQFF

J: TRBJ2-3
D: NA
size: few
V: TRBV28
DNA: TGTGCCAGCGTCTCGGCTCCTAATGTAGGCACGCAGTATTTT
CDR3: CASVSAPNVGTQYF

J: TRBJ2-1
D: TRBD2
size: few
V: TRBV7-3
DNA: TGTGCCAGCAGCTTGGCAGCGGGAATCTCCTACAATGAGCAGTTCTTC
CDR3: CASSLAAGISYNEQFF

J: TRBJ2-1
D: TRBD2
size: many
V: TRBV5-1
DNA: TGCGCCAGCAGAAAGGGACTAGCGGTCAATGAGCAGTTCTTC
CDR3: CASRKGLAVNEQFF

J: TRBJ2-1
D: TRBD2
size: few
V: TRBV7-9
DNA: TGTGCCAGCAGCTTAGGGATGGGGACTAGCAATGAGCAGTTCTTC
CDR3: CASSLGMGTSNEQFF

J: TRBJ2-2
D: TRBD2
size: few
V: TRBV7-8
DNA: TGTGCCAGCAGCTTAGTTTGGGGGGGGAACACCGGGGAGCTGTTTTTT
CDR3: CASSLVWGGNTGELFF

J: TRBJ2-2
D: NA
size: few
V: TRBV27
DNA: TGTGCCAGCATGTATGGGGGATGGACCGGGGAGCTGTTTTTT
CDR3: CASMYGGWTGELFF

J: TRBJ2-5
D: NA
size: NA
V: TRBV3-1
DNA: TGTGCCAGCAGCCAAGATCGCCCAGGGATTGACGGGACCCAGTACTTC
CDR3: CASSQDRPGIDGTQYF

J: TRBJ2-1
D: TRBD2
size: few
V: TRBV7-3
DNA: TGTGCCAGCAGCTTAAATTCGGGTGTACTAGCGGGAAACAATGAGCAGTTCTTC
CDR3: CASSLNSGVLAGNNEQFF

J: TRBJ2-1
D: TRBD2
size: NA
V: TRBV4-1
DNA: TGCGCCAGCAGCGAAAAGGGACTAGCGAATGAGCAGTTCTTC
CDR3: CASSEKGLANEQFF

J: TRBJ2-1
D: NA
size: many
V: TRBV6-5
DNA: TGTGCCAGCAGTTACACTAGCTCCAATGAGCAGTTCTTC
CDR3: CASSYTSSNEQFF

J: TRBJ2-1
D: NA
size: many
V: TRBV7-9
DNA: TGTGCCAGCAGCCCACCTACCCCATTGGAGGGATACAATGAGCAGTTCTTC
CDR3: CASSPPTPLEGYNEQFF

J: TRBJ2-1
D: TRBD2
size: many
V: TRBV12-3/TRBV12-4
DNA: TGTGCCAGCAACCCCCTAGCGGAGGAAGGGCTGCCTGAGCAGTTCTTC
CDR3: CASNPLAEEGLPEQFF

J: TRBJ1-2
D: NA
size: many
V: TRBV12-3/TRBV12-4
DNA: TGTGCCAGCAGTTTAGGGGCCTATGGCTACACCTTC
CDR3: CASSLGAYGYTF

J: TRBJ2-7
D: NA
size: NA
V: TRBV12-3/TRBV12-4
DNA: TGTGCCAGCAGTTCCCGGGGACTCGCCTCCTACGAGCAGTACTTC
CDR3: CASSSRGLASYEQYF

J: TRBJ1-2
D: NA
size: NA
V: TRBV24-1
DNA: TGTGCCACCAGTGATTTGGAGTTCGGGTATGGCTACACCTTC
CDR3: CATSDLEFGYGYTF

J: TRBJ2-7
D: NA
size: NA
V: TRBV5-6
DNA: TGTGCCAGCAGCTTGGGTGGCCTCAATCCTCTCAATTACTACGAGCAGTACTTC
CDR3: CASSLGGLNPLNYYEQYF

J: TRBJ2-1
D: NA
size: NA
V: TRBV12-3/TRBV12-4
DNA: TGTGCCAGCAGTTTAGTTGAGGGGACTCTCTACAATGAGCAGTTCTTC
CDR3: CASSLVEGTLYNEQFF

J: TRBJ2-3
D: NA
size: NA
V: TRBV5-1
DNA: TGCGCCAGCAGCTGGGGGGGCCAATTAGATACGCAGTATTTT
CDR3: CASSWGGQLDTQYF

J: TRBJ2-5
D: NA
size: many
V: TRBV28
DNA: TGTGCCAGCAGTCCTTTGGGACCGGGACTGCAAGAGACCCAGTACTTC
CDR3: CASSPLGPGLQETQYF

J: TRBJ2-1
D: NA
size: many
V: TRBV5-1
DNA: TGCGCCAGCAGCTTGGTGGGGATCGCAGTCAATGAGCAGTTCTTC
CDR3: CASSLVGIAVNEQFF

J: TRBJ2-3
D: TRBD2
size: few
V: TRBV13
DNA: TGTGCCAGCAGCTTCAACCGGAGGACTAGCGGGACCGGGTATACGCAGTATTTT
CDR3: CASSFNRRTSGTGYTQYF

J: TRBJ2-2
D: TRBD2
size: NA
V: TRBV12-3/TRBV12-4
DNA: TGTGCCAGCAGTTCCCTAGCGGGAGGGTATACCGGGGAGCTGTTTTTT
CDR3: CASSSLAGGYTGELFF

J: TRBJ2-5
D: TRBD2
size: NA
V: TRBV12-3/TRBV12-4
DNA: TGTGCCAGCAGTTCTCGGGGTAGCGGGGGCACGAAGGGGGAGACCCAGTACTTC
CDR3: CASSSRGSGGTKGETQYF

J: TRBJ2-7
D: NA
size: few
V: TRBV28
DNA: TGTGCCAGCAGTGTCCCGGCGATGACGGGAGAGCAGTACTTC
CDR3: CASSVPAMTGEQYF